This T cell receptor (beta chain) was retrieved from a study of OX40 agonist ivuxolimab in advanced cancers. Across the study: Patients enrolled in dose escalation were diagnosed with hepatocellular carcinoma, melanoma, renal cell or head and neck cancer.

A few counts support this clone. No antigen is known for it. Study-wide findings and caveats: With doses of 0.1 to 3.0 mg/kg, CD4+ and CD8+ blood T cells had undergone clonal expansion by week 6. On average, CD8+ T cells showed a greater number of expanded clones than CD4+.

Per the germline V gene, CDR1 is LNHNV and CDR2 is YYDKDF (reference sequence). There are 14 residues in the CDR3. Trimming stripped 6 bases from V and 0 bases from J, with 6 bases between. Patients who had autoimmune disease history or got systemic immunosuppression were left out. Some clones are missing from TCRdb's copy, which holds only in-frame ones; the method was immunoSEQ multiplex PCR. In the table there are roughly 43,000 clones, 82% of which are singletons. This clonotype was sampled from an adult with an advanced solid tumor such as melanoma, head and neck, liver or kidney cancer. The chain combines TRBV15 with TRBJ1-6; D gene ambiguous. Specimen: CD4+ or CD8+ T cells sorted from blood, collected in a trial of the OX40 agonist ivuxolimab. CDR3 sequence (DNA): TGTGCCACCAGTGGGAGCTCCTATAATTCACCCCTCCACTTT. Translating it yields CATSGSSYNSPLHF.